This T cell receptor (beta chain) is drawn from a study of cytomegalovirus exposure and HLA in healthy donors. Overall study findings and caveats: Across HLA loci, a later analysis found differing TCR association rates, with DRB1 most and HLA-C fewest.

Both 60 Vbeta primers and 13 Jbeta primers went into the PCR. Libraries were prepared by immunoSEQ multiplex PCR; TCRdb keeps only in-frame clonotypes and omits some of them. The data contain more than 70,000 clones, 77% of them seen just once; the ten biggest clones take up roughly 3.2%. This clone appeared a few times. Its antigen is not known. Germline CDR1 and CDR2: SGHRS and YFSETQ. Trimming pared 4 bases from V and 5 bases from J, leaving 15 bases between. The CDR3 sequence is 14 residues long. Sequenced material: PBMCs. The source is a man aged 45-65 years in good health and CMV-seropositive. J is TRBJ1-2 and V is TRBV5-1; TRBD1 is a possible D gene (5 bases). CDR3 protein: CASSPDWGGYGYTF. DNA of the CDR3: TGCGCCAGCAGCCCGGACTGGGGGGGGTATGGCTACACCTTC.